This T cell receptor (beta chain) originates from a study of blood T cell repertoires in COVID-19. Method: immunoSEQ multiplex PCR; TCRdb's copy keeps in-frame clones and lacks some. Here the sample spans 150,000 to 200,000 clones, roughly nine tenths being singletons. The CDR3 contains 14 residues. Germline V CDR1 and CDR2: SQVTM, ANQGSEA. Trimming left V 4 bases short and J 1 base short, with 10 bases between. The material sequenced was peripheral blood. The chain recombines TRBV29-1 with TRBJ2-2; D is perhaps TRBD2 (6 bases). The source is a man in his late teens or twenties who had recovered from COVID-19. The CDR3 loop is CSVVEGRNTGELFF. Here the CDR3 DNA reads TGCAGCGTTGTGGAGGGGCGGAACACCGGGGAGCTGTTTTTT.